The 20 T cell receptor beta chains reported below all come from one sample, sequenced in a study of blood T cell repertoires in COVID-19. The repertoire was sequenced with immunoSEQ multiplex PCR; TCRdb's copy has only in-frame clones and lacks some. The table includes hundreds of thousands of clones, 70% to 85% detected once. Sequencing input: peripheral blood. All receptors derive from a man older than 75 with acute or convalescent COVID-19.

The V gene is TRBV5-1, the J gene TRBJ2-6, with 7 positions matching TRBD1. The V segment lost 0 bases and the J segment 1 base; nucleotides outside the gene matches: 4. This CDR3 spans 17 amino acids. Per the germline V gene, CDR1 is SGHRS and CDR2 is YFSETQ. As DNA, the CDR3 is TGCGCCAGCAGCTTGGCAGCAGGGGGATCTGGGGCCAACGTCCTGACTTTC. Translating it yields CASSLAAGGSGANVLTF.

The genes are TRBV5-8 and TRBJ2-1, with D tentatively TRBD2 (6 bases). Trimming pared 1 base from V and 8 bases from J, leaving 13 bases between. Germline V gives CDR1 SGHTS, CDR2 YDEGEE. The CDR3 totals 14 residues. The CDR3 bases are TGTGCCAGCAGCTTGAGACTAGTATTGTATGAGCAGTTCTTC. Protein: CASSLRLVLYEQFF.

This chain connects TRBV6-1 to TRBJ1-1; D uncertain. Looked up from germline, CDR1 is MNHNS and CDR2 is SASEGT. This CDR3 is built from 14 residues. V was trimmed by 1 base and J by 7 bases, leaving 13 bases between them. The CDR3 region is CASSEESWLNEAFF. CDR3 bases: TGTGCCAGCAGTGAAGAGTCGTGGCTTAATGAAGCTTTCTTT.

CDR3 sequence reads: CASSPGGPWSSYNEQFF. CDR3 nucleotide sequence: TGTGCCAGTAGTCCGGGAGGGCCCTGGAGCTCCTACAATGAGCAGTTCTTC. The genes are TRBV19 and TRBJ2-1; TRBD2 matches 8 bases. Germline trimming cut 5 bases from V and 0 bases from J; bases unmatched to any gene: 9. This CDR3 comprises 17 residues. Germline CDR1 reads LNHDA; CDR2 reads SQIVND (reference sequence).

The chain joins TRBV6-5 to TRBJ2-1; D is perhaps TRBD1 (6 bases). The CDR3 has 13 amino acids. The V gene lost 2 bases and the J gene lost 9 bases, with 11 bases spanning the gap. CDR1 MNHEY and CDR2 SVGAGI come from the germline V gene. The CDR3 sequence is CASSYLKGVEQFF. The CDR3 DNA reads as TGTGCCAGCAGTTACCTTAAGGGGGTTGAGCAGTTCTTC.

On this clone itself: Other DNA variants within this sample encode the same CDR3. The V gene is TRBV12-3 or TRBV12-4, the J gene TRBJ1-5; D may be TRBD1 (6 bases). CDR3 length: 13 residues. Trimming removed 6 bases at V and 2 bases at J, with 8 bases between. CDR3 loop: CASRRTGNQPQHF. DNA of the CDR3: TGTGCCAGCAGACGGACAGGCAATCAGCCCCAGCATTTT.

The genes are TRBV27 and TRBJ1-2; 8 bases are shared with TRBD1. CDR3 size: 14 residues. With V trimmed by 3 bases and J by 8 bases, 8 bases remained unmatched. Germline CDR1 reads MNHEY; CDR2 reads SMNVEV (reference sequence). CDR3: CASSFGDRGFGYTF. CDR3 sequence (DNA): TGTGCCAGCAGTTTCGGCGACAGGGGCTTCGGCTACACCTTC.

The chain recombines TRBV12-3 or TRBV12-4 with TRBJ2-4, with D perhaps matching TRBD2 (5 bases). The length of the CDR3 is 12 residues. V was pared by 6 bases and J by 11 bases, with 14 bases between. The DNA of the CDR3 is TGTGCCAGCAGAGGAGGCCTATCGGTTCAGTACTTC. This encodes CASRGGLSVQYF.

The CDR3: CATSRDRTGAQQGKLFF. CDR3 in DNA: TGTGCCACCAGCAGAGATCGGACAGGGGCCCAGCAAGGAAAACTGTTTTTT. This sequence joins TRBV15 and TRBJ1-4; TRBD1 agrees at 9 bases. In germline, CDR1 is LNHNV, CDR2 YYDKDF (reference sequence). This CDR3 spans 17 amino acids. Unmatched junction bases numbered 12, after V lost 0 bases and J lost 10 bases.

The chain combines TRBV9 with TRBJ2-5; D is ambiguous. CDR3 length: 13 amino acids. Germline V gene data show CDR1 as SGDLS and CDR2 as YYNGEE. Trimming took 0 bases from V and 7 from J, leaving 10 bases between them. CDR3 sequence reads: CASSVVRSGTQYF. CDR3 nucleotide sequence: TGTGCCAGCAGCGTAGTCCGTTCGGGGACCCAGTACTTC.

The chain has TRBV24-1 and TRBJ2-2; D perhaps matches TRBD1 (6 bases). The CDR3 has 16 amino acids. V was shortened by 3 bases and J by 2 bases, with 12 bases between the two germline ends. Looked up from germline, CDR1 is KGHDR and CDR2 is SFDVKD. CDR3 in DNA: TGTGCCACCAGTGATCCGGGACACCCCAACACCGGGGAGCTGTTTTTT. This codes for CATSDPGHPNTGELFF.

V gene TRBV7-2 combines with J gene TRBJ1-1; D is uncertain. The germline gives CDR1 SGHTA, CDR2 FQGNSA. The V end was cut by 0 bases, the J end by 4 bases, with 9 bases between. The CDR3 has 14 residues. Here the CDR3 reads CASSLAGRGTEAFF. Here the CDR3 DNA reads TGTGCCAGCAGCTTAGCAGGGCGGGGCACTGAAGCTTTCTTT.

The rearrangement uses TRBV28 and TRBJ2-3; a weak D match, TRBD1 (7 bases). The V gene lost 6 bases and the J gene lost 3 bases, with 10 bases spanning the gap. This CDR3 contains 13 residues. CDR1 and CDR2 (germline): MDHEN, SYDVKM. The DNA of the CDR3 is TGTGCCAGCAGGCCAGGGGGGACAGATACGCAGTATTTT. As protein: CASRPGGTDTQYF. Filled out from reference TRBV28 and TRBJ2-3, the complete variable domain reads DVKVTQSSRYLVKRTGEKVFLECVQDMDHENMFWYRQDPGLGLRLIYFSYDVKMKEKGDIPEGYSVSREKKERFSLILESASTNQTSMYLCASRPGGTDTQYFGPGTRLTVL.

This clone was seen repeatedly, ten times or more. The rearrangement links TRBV14 to TRBJ2-2; possibly TRBD1 for D (5 bases). The ends were cut back, 2 bases at V and 3 bases at J, with 10 bases in the middle. This CDR3 has 15 residues. The germline V gene has CDR1 SGHDN and CDR2 FVKESK. The CDR3 DNA is TGTGCCAGCAGCCAACAAAGGGGTTACACCGGGGAGCTGTTTTTT. This sequence encodes CASSQQRGYTGELFF.

The chain is built from TRBV2 and TRBJ1-6; 11 bases map to TRBD1. Germline V lookup: CDR1 SNHLY, CDR2 FYNNEI. J gave up 7 bases and V 7 bases, and 9 bases lay outside the gene matches. The CDR3 is made up of 16 amino acids. The CDR3 here is CASTNGRDRGNSPLHF. Written as DNA, the CDR3 is TGTGCCAGCACCAACGGACGGGACAGGGGGAATTCACCCCTCCACTTT.

V is TRBV19 and J is TRBJ1-4; the D gene is possibly TRBD1 (6 bases). Germline V gives CDR1 LNHDA, CDR2 SQIVND (reference sequence). Trimming took 7 bases from V and 8 from J, leaving 23 bases between them. This CDR3 comprises 16 residues. DNA of the CDR3: TGTGCCAGTACCTATCAATTGGGGGCGAGGAGGGAAAAACTGTTTTTT. Translating it yields CASTYQLGARREKLFF.

The chain combines TRBV28 with TRBJ2-7; tentatively, D is TRBD1 (6 bases). There are 12 residues in the CDR3. Trimming cost V 6 bases and J 4 bases, with 10 bases left between them. Germline CDR1 is MDHEN and CDR2 is SYDVKM. The CDR3 coding sequence is TGTGCCAGCAGCGGACAGTTTTACGAGCAGTACTTC. This gives the protein CASSGQFYEQYF.

The CDR3 DNA sequence: TGTGCCAGCAGCCCCCTAGGAACGGTGGCTTTCTTT. This translates into CASSPLGTVAFF. This chain joins TRBV7-9 and TRBJ1-1; no clear D. The germline V and J ends were trimmed by 5 bases and 11 bases, with 15 bases remaining between them. Germline V gene sequence: CDR1 SEHNR, CDR2 FQNEAQ (reference sequence). The CDR3 consists of 12 residues.

The CDR3 reads CATSSGGATSGGWNTGELFF. The CDR3, as DNA: TGTGCCACCAGTAGCGGAGGGGCGACTAGCGGGGGATGGAACACCGGGGAGCTGTTTTTT. This chain connects TRBV24-1 to TRBJ2-2; 12 bases line up with TRBD2. With V trimmed by 6 bases and J by 1 base, 14 bases remained unmatched. Germline CDR1 reads KGHDR; CDR2 reads SFDVKD. This CDR3 is built from 20 residues.

V is TRBV6-6 and J is TRBJ1-5, with D maybe TRBD1 (5 bases). CDR3 length: 14 amino acids. Germline CDR1 is MNHNY and CDR2 is SVGAGI (reference sequence). V was clipped by 8 bases and J by 0 bases, with 11 bases between them. Written as DNA, the CDR3 is TGTGCCAGCGCGGGGGGGTATAGCAATCAGCCCCAGCATTTT. Amino acid sequence: CASAGGYSNQPQHF.